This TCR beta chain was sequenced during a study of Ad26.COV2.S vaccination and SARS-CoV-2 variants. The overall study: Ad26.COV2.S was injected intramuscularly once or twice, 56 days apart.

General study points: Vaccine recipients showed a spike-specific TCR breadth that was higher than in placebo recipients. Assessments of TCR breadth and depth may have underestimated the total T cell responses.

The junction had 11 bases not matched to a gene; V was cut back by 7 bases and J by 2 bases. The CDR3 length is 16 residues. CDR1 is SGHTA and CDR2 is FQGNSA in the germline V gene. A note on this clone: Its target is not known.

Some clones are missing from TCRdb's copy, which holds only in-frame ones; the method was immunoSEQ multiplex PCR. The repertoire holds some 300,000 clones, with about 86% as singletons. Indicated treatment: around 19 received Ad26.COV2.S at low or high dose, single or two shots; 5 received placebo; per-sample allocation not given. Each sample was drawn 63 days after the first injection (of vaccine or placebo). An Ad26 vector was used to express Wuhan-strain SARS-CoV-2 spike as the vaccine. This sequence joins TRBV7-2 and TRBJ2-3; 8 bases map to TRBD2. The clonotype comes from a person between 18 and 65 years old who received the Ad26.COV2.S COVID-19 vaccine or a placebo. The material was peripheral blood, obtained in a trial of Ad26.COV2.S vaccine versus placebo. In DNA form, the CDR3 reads TGTGCCAGCACCCGAAGGGTAGCGGGGCCCACAGATACGCAGTATTTT. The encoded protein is CASTRRVAGPTDTQYF.